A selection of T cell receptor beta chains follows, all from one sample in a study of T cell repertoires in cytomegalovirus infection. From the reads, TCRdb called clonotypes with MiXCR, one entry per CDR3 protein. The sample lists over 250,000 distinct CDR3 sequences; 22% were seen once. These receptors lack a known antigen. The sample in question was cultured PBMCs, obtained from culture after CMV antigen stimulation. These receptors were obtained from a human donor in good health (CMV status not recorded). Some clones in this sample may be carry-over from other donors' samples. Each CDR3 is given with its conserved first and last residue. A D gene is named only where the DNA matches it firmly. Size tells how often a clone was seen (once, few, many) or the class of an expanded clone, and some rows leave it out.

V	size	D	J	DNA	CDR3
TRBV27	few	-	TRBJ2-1	TGTGCCAGCACAAGATCTCGCGGGGCGGGTGAGCAGTTCTTC	CASTRSRGAGEQFF
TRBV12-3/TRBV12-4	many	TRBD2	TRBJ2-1	TGTGCCAGCAGTTTACCGGGACTAGCGGTACCTCATGAGCAGTTCTTC	CASSLPGLAVPHEQFF
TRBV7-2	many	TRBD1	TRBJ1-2	TGTGCCAGCAGCCTATACAGGGGGCGCTTCTCTAACTATGGCTACACCTTC	CASSLYRGRFSNYGYTF
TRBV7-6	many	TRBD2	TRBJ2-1	TGTGCCAGCAGCTTAGTAGCGGGAGGGCCATCTGAGCAGTTCTTC	CASSLVAGGPSEQFF
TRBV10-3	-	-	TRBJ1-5	TGTGCCACCGACCCCGATGCAGCCGGGGGCAATCAGCCCCAGCATTTT	CATDPDAAGGNQPQHF
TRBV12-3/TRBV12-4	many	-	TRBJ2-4	TGTGCCAGCAGTTTTGGGCTAGCCAAAAACATTCAGTACTTC	CASSFGLAKNIQYF
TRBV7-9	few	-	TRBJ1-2	TGTGCCAGCAGCTTGGGGAGGTTCGCTCCGGGCTATGGCTACACCTTC	CASSLGRFAPGYGYTF
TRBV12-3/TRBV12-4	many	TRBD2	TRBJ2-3	TGTGCCAGCAGCGGGAAGGGACTAGCGGGAGTAGATACGCAGTATTTT	CASSGKGLAGVDTQYF
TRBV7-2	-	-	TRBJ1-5	TGTGCCAGCAGCTTAGGTGGGGACTATCAGCCCCAGCATTTT	CASSLGGDYQPQHF
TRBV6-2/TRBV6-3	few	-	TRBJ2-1	TGTGCCAGCAGTTACTCGATATCGGGCATGCATAATGAGCAGTTCTTC	CASSYSISGMHNEQFF
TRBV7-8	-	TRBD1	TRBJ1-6	TGTGCCAGCAGCTTAGCGCGTGGTCAGGGGGCGGGCAATTCACCCCTCCACTTT	CASSLARGQGAGNSPLHF
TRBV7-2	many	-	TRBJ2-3	TGTGCCAGCAGCTTAAGGCTCAGCACAGATACGCAGTATTTT	CASSLRLSTDTQYF
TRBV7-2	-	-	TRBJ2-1	TGTGCCAGCAGCCTGGGGCCAGGAAACTACAATGAGCAGTTCTTC	CASSLGPGNYNEQFF
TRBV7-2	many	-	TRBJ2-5	TGTGCCAGCAGCTACGACACCAGCGGGACCCAGTACTTC	CASSYDTSGTQYF
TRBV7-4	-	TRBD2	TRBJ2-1	TGTGCCAGCAGCTTAGCGACCCGCGGGGGAGAGCAGTTCTTC	CASSLATRGGEQFF
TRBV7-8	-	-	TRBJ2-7	TGTGCCAGCAGAGTGGCCACCGCGGACAATGAGCAGTACTTC	CASRVATADNEQYF
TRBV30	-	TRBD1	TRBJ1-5	TGTGCGTACAGGGGGAAAGGCAATCAGCCCCAGCATTTT	CAYRGKGNQPQHF
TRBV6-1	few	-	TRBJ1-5	TGTGCCAGCAGGGTAGGGATCAGTCAGCCCCAGCATTTT	CASRVGISQPQHF
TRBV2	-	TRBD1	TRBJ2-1	TGTGCCAGCAGTGGGACAGGGTGGGATGAGCAGTTCTTC	CASSGTGWDEQFF
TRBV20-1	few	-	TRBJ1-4	TGCAGTGCTGAGACAGGTGGAGAAAAACTGTTTTTT	CSAETGGEKLFF
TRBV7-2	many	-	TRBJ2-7	TGTGCCAGCAGCTCAGGAACAGGGCATTACGAGCAGTACTTC	CASSSGTGHYEQYF
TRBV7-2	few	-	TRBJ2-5	TGTGCCAGCAGCCCCCCAGGTGGGGGGGGCGGGGCCCAGTACTTC	CASSPPGGGGGAQYF
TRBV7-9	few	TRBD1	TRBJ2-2	TGTGCCAGCAGCTTCTACAGGGGGCGCCGCCTCGGGGAGCTGTTTTTT	CASSFYRGRRLGELFF
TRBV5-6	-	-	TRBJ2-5	TGTGCCAGCAGCGAAGAAGGGACAAAAGAGACCCAGTACTTC	CASSEEGTKETQYF
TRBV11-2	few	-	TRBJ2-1	TGTGCCAGCAGCTTATATCGGGGTAGGCAGTTCTTC	CASSLYRGRQFF
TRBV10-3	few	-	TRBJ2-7	TGTGCCATCAGTGAGGAAGGGGCCGAGCAGTACTTC	CAISEEGAEQYF
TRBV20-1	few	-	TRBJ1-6	TGCAGTGCTAGAGACCTCGCGGAGAATTCACCCCTCCACTTT	CSARDLAENSPLHF
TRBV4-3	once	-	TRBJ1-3	TGCGCCAGCAGCCAAGACCCAGGGTTTGCTGGAAACACCATATATTTT	CASSQDPGFAGNTIYF
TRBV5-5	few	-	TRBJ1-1	TGTGCCAGCAGCATGACCTCGTCGGGGGTCACTGAAGCTTTCTTT	CASSMTSSGVTEAFF
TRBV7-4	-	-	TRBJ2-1	TGTGCCAGCAGCTTAGGTGGCGGTAACTACAATGAGCAGTTCTTC	CASSLGGGNYNEQFF
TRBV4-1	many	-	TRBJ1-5	TGCGCCAGCAGCAACCCCGCGGATCAGCCCCAGCATTTT	CASSNPADQPQHF
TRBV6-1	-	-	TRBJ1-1	TGTGCCAGCAGTGGTTTCGGGAACACTGAAGCTTTCTTT	CASSGFGNTEAFF
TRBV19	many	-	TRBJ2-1	TGTGCCAGTAGCCAATCACTGGGTATTATAGGCTCCTACAATGAGCAGTTCTTC	CASSQSLGIIGSYNEQFF
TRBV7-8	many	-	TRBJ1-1	TGTGCCAGCAGCCGCACCTCGACAGAAGTGACTGAAGCTTTCTTT	CASSRTSTEVTEAFF
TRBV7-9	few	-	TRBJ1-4	TGTGCCAGCAGCTTGGCACAGCGGGAAAAACTGTTTTTT	CASSLAQREKLFF
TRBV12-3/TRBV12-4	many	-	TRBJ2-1	TGTGCCAGCAGTTTGGGTAGGACCTACAATGAGCAGTTCTTC	CASSLGRTYNEQFF
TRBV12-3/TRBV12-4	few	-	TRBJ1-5	TGTGCCAGCAGTTTAGGGGACGGGGGGCCCCAGCATTTT	CASSLGDGGPQHF
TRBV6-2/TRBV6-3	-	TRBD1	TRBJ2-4	TGTGCCAGCGAGGGACAGGGGTACATTCAGTACTTC	CASEGQGYIQYF
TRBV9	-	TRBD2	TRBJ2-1	TGTGCCAGCAGCCTAGGGAGTGGGGACTACCGATACATGAATGAGCAGTTCTTC	CASSLGSGDYRYMNEQFF
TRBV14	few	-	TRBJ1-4	TGTGCCAGCAGCTCAGGACAGTACGCCGAAAAACTGTTTTTT	CASSSGQYAEKLFF
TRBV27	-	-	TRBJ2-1	TGTGCCAGCAGTCCCGGGTGGGGGGCTAGCGGTTACAATGAGCAGTTCTTC	CASSPGWGASGYNEQFF
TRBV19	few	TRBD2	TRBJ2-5	TGTGCCAGTAGTATGGGACTAGCGGAAGAATGGTACCAAGAGACCCAGTACTTC	CASSMGLAEEWYQETQYF
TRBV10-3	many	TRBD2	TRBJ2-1	TGTGCCATCAGATATAGCGGGAGTTCCCACAATGAGCAGTTCTTC	CAIRYSGSSHNEQFF
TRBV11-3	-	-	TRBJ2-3	TGTGCCAGCAGCGCCGCTAGAGGCACAGATACGCAGTATTTT	CASSAARGTDTQYF
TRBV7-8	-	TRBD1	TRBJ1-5	TGTGCCAGCAGCCGCGGACAGGGGACCACGATACGGCCCCAGCATTTT	CASSRGQGTTIRPQHF
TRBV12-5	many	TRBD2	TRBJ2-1	TGTGCTAGTGGTTTGGTCCACACTAGCGGGACCAACAATGAGCAGTTCTTC	CASGLVHTSGTNNEQFF
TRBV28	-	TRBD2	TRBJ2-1	TGTGCCAGCAGTTCCCCGGGCGGGAGCTCCTACAATGAGCAGTTCTTC	CASSSPGGSSYNEQFF
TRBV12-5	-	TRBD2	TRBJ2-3	TGTGCTAGTGGTTTGGTACTAGCGGGAGGCCCAGATACGCAGTATTTT	CASGLVLAGGPDTQYF
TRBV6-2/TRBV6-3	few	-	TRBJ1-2	TGTGCCAGCAGTTGGGACTATGGCTACACCTTC	CASSWDYGYTF
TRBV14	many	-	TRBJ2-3	TGTGCCAGCAGCCATTTGGGACGGCGGGGCCGCCGGGATACGCAGTATTTT	CASSHLGRRGRRDTQYF
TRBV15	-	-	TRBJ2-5	TGTGCCACCAGCAGCGGGGCAGGGTTGCTGGAGACCCAGTACTTC	CATSSGAGLLETQYF
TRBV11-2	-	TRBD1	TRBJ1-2	TGTGCCAGCAGCTCGTCAGGGGGCGAACCGGTCCTTAACTATGGCTACACCTTC	CASSSSGGEPVLNYGYTF